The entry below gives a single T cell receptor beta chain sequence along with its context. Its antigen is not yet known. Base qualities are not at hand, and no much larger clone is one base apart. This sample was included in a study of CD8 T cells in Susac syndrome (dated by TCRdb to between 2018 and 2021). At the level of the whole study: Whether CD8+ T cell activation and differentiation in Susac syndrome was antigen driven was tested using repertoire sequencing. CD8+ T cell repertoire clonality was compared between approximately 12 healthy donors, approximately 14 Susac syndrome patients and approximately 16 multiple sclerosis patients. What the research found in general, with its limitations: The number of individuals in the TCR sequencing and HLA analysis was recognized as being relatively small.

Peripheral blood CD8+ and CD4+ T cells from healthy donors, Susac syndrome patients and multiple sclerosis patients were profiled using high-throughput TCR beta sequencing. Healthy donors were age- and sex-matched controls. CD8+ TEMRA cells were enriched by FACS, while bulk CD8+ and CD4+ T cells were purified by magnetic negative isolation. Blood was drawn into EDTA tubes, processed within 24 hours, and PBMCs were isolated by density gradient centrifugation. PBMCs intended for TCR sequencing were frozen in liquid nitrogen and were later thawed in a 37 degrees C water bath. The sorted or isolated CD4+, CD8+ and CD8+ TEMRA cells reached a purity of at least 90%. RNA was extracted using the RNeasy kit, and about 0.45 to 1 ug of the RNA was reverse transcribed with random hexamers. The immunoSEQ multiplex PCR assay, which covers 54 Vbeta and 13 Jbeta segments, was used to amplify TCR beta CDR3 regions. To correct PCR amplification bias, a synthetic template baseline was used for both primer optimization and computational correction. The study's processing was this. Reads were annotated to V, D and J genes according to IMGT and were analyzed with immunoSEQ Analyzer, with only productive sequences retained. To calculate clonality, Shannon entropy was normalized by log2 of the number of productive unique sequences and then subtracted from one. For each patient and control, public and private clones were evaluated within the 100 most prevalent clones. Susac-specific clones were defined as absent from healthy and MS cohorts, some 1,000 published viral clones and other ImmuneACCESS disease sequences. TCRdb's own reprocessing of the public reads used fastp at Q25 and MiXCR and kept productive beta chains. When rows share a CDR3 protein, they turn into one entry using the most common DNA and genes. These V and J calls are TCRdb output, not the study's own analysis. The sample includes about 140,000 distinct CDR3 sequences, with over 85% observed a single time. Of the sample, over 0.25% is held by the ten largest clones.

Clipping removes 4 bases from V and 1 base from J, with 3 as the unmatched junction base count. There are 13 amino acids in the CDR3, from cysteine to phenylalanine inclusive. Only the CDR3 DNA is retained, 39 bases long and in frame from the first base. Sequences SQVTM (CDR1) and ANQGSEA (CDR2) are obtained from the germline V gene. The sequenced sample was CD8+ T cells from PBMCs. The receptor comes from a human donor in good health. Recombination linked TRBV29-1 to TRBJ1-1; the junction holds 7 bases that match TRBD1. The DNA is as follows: TGCAGCGTTGGCCAGGGGGAGAACACTGAAGCTTTCTTT. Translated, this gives CSVGQGENTEAFF.